The sequence of this TCR beta chain was determined in a study of identifying expanded T cells in peripheral blood. The study's findings and limits: Approximately two-week clone count variance significantly increased as total template count grew.

The length of the CDR3 is 14 residues. CDR1 and CDR2 (germline): LGHNA, YSLEER. Deletions cut 0 bases from V and 10 bases from J, with 13 bases between. Data came from immunoSEQ multiplex PCR; TCRdb stores just in-frame clones and leaves some out. The table lists 90,000 or so clones, more than 75% of them singletons. In the case of this clone: Antigen unknown.

The TCR sequence derives from a person aged 18 to 69 in good health. The gene calls are TRBV4-3 and TRBJ1-5; possible D gene TRBD1, 6 bases. Sequenced input: blood. CDR3 loop: CASSQDLTGAPQHF. DNA for the CDR3: TGCGCCAGCAGCCAAGATCTTACGGGGGCCCCCCAGCATTTT.